This TCR beta chain emerged from a study of Ad26.COV2.S vaccination and SARS-CoV-2 variants. Across the whole study: Ad26.COV2.S was injected intramuscularly once or twice, 56 days apart.

Overall study results and limits: It was reported that spike-specific CD8+ and CD4+ T cell responses were substantially broad after vaccination.

Measured with immunoSEQ multiplex PCR; TCRdb has only the in-frame clones, and not every one. This sample yields about 680,000 clones, of which around 89% are seen a single time; about 1.5% belongs to the top ten. As to this clone: What it recognizes is unknown.

Treatment denoted: 19 received Ad26.COV2.S at low or high dose, single or two shots; roughly five received placebo; per-sample allocation not given. Sampling was done on day 63 after the first vaccine or placebo injection. At a Boston site, the person donating was an adult of 18-55 years. The source is a person between 18 and 60 years old who received the Ad26.COV2.S COVID-19 vaccine or a placebo. Material: peripheral blood, obtained in a trial of Ad26.COV2.S vaccine versus placebo.

The CDR3 sequence is CASSLGDSPNQPQHF. The CDR3 DNA follows: TGTGCCAGCAGCTTAGGGGACAGCCCGAATCAGCCCCAGCATTTT. The chain recombines TRBV7-9 with TRBJ1-5; 7 bases agree with TRBD1. Losses at the gene ends were 1 base for V and 4 bases for J; bases not matched to a gene: 4. The CDR3 sequence is 15 residues long. Germline CDR1 is SEHNR and CDR2 is FQNEAQ (reference sequence).